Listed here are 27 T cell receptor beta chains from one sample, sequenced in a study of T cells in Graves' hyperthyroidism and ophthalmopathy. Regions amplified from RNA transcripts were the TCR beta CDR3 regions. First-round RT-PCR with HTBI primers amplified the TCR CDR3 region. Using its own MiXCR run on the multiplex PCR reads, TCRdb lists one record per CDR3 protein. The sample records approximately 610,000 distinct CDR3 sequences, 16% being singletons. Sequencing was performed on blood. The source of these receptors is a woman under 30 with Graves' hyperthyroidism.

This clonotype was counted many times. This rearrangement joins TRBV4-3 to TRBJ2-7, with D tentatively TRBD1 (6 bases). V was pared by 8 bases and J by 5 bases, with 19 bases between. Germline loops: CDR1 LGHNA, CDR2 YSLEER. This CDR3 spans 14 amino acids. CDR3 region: CASGSGQGTHEQYF. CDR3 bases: TGCGCCAGCGGCTCAGGCCAGGGGACCCACGAGCAGTACTTC.

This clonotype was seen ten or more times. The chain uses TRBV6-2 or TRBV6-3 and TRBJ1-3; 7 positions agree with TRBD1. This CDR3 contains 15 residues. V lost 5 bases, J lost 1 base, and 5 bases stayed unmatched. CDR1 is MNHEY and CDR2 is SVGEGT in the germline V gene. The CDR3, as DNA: TGTGCCAGCAGTCGACAGGGATCGTCTGGAAACACCATATATTTT. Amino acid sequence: CASSRQGSSGNTIYF.

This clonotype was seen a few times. The CDR3 spells CASTGGHTGELFF. The CDR3 DNA reads TGTGCCAGCACCGGGGGGCACACCGGGGAGCTGTTTTTT. This chain uses TRBV6-4 with TRBJ2-2, with D possibly TRBD2 on 7 matching bases. The V end was cut by 7 bases, the J end by 3 bases, with 9 bases between. The CDR3 spans 13 residues. The germline CDR1 and CDR2 sequences are MRHNA and SNTAGT.

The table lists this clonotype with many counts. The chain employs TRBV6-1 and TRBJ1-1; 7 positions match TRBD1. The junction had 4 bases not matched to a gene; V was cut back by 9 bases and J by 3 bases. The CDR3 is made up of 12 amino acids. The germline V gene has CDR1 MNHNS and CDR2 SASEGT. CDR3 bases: TGTGCCAGTAAGACAGGGTACACTGAAGCTTTCTTT. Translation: CASKTGYTEAFF.

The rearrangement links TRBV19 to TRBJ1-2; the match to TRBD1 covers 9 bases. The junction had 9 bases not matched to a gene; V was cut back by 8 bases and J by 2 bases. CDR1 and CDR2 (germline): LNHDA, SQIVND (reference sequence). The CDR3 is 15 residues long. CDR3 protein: CASRGTGKGNYGYTF. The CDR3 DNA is TGTGCCAGTCGCGGGACAGGGAAGGGAAACTATGGCTACACCTTC.

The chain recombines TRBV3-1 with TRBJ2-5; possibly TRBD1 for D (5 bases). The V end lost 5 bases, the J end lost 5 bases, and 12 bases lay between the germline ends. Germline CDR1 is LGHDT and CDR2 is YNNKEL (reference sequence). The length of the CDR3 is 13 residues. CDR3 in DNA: TGTGCCAGCAGCGCCAGGGTTTTGGAGACCCAGTACTTC. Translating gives CASSARVLETQYF.

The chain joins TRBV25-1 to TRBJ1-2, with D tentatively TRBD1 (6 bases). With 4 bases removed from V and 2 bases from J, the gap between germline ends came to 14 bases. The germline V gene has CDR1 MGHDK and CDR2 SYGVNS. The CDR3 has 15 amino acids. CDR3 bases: TGTGCCAGCAGTGGTTACAGGGTAGAGAACTATGGCTACACCTTC. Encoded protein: CASSGYRVENYGYTF.

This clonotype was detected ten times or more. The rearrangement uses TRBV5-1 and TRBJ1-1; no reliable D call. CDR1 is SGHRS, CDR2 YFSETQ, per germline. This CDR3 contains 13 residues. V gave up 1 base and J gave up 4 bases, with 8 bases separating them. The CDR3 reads CASSLMAGTEAFF. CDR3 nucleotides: TGCGCCAGCAGCTTGATGGCAGGCACTGAAGCTTTCTTT.

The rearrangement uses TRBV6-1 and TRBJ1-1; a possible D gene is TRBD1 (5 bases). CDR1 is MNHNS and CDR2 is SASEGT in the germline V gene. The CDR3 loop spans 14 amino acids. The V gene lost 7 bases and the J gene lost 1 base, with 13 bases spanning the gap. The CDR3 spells CASTYGGGNTEAFF. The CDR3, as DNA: TGTGCCAGCACCTACGGGGGTGGGAACACTGAAGCTTTCTTT.

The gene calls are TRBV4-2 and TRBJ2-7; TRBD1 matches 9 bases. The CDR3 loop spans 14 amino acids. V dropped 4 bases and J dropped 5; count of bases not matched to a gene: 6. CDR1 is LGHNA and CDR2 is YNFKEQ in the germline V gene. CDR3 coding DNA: TGTGCCAGCAGCCCGGGACAGGGTGACAACGAGCAGTACTTC. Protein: CASSPGQGDNEQYF.

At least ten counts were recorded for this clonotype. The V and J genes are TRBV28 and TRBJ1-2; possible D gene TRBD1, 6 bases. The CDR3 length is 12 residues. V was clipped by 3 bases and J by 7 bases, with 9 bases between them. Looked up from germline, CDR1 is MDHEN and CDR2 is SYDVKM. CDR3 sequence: CASSFTGLGYTF. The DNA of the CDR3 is TGTGCCAGCAGTTTCACAGGGCTTGGCTACACCTTC.

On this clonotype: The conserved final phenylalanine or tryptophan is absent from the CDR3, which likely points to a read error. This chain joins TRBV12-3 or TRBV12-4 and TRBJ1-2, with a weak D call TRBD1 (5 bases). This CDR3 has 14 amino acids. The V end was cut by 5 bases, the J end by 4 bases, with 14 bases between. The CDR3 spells CASSPPGRVYGYTL. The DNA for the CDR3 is TGTGCCAGCAGTCCCCCGGGACGGGTCTATGGCTACACCCTC.

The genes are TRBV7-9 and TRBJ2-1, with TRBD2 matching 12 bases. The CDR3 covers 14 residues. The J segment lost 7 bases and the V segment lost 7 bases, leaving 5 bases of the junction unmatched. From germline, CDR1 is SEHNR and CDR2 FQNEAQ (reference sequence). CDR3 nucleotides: TGTGCCAGCAAGACTAGCGGGAGTATAAATGAGCAGTTCTTC. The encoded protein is CASKTSGSINEQFF.

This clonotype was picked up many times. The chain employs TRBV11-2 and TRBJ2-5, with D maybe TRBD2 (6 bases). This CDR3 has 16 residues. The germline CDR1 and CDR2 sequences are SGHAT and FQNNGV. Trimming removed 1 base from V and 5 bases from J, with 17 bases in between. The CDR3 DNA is TGTGCCAGCAGCTTAGGTTCGGCGGGGAGGCTCGAGACCCAGTACTTC. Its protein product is CASSLGSAGRLETQYF. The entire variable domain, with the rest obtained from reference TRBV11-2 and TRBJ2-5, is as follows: EAGVAQSPRYKIIEKRQSVAFWCNPISGHATLYWYQQILGQGPKLLIQFQNNGVVDDSQLPKDRFSAERLKGVDSTLKIQPAKLEDSAVYLCASSLGSAGRLETQYFGPGTRLLVL.

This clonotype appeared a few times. CDR3 loop: CASSVRASSYNSPLHF. Here the CDR3 DNA reads TGTGCCAGCAGTGTCCGGGCGAGCTCCTATAATTCACCCCTCCACTTT. The chain has TRBV28 and TRBJ1-6, with D unclear. Trimming pared 5 bases from V and 0 bases from J, leaving 11 bases between. Germline assignment: CDR1 MDHEN and CDR2 SYDVKM. The CDR3 sequence is 16 residues long.

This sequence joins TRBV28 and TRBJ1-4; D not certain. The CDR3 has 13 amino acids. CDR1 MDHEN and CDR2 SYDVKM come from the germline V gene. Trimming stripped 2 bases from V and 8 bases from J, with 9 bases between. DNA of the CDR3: TGTGCCAGCAGTTTAAAAGGGCCCGAAAAACTGTTTTTT. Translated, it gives CASSLKGPEKLFF.

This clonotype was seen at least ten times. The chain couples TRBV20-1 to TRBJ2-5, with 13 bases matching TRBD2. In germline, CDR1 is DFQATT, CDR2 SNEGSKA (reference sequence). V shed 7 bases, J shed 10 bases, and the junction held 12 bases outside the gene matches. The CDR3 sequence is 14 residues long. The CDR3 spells CSVSGTSGKDFQYF. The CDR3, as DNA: TGCAGTGTCTCTGGGACTAGCGGGAAAGATTTCCAGTACTTC.

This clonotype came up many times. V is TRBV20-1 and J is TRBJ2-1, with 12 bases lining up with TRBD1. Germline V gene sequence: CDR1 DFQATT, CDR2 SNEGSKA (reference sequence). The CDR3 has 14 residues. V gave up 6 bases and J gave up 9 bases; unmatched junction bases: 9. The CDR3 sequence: CSANTGTGGPEQFF. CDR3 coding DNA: TGCAGTGCAAACACCGGGACAGGGGGCCCTGAGCAGTTCTTC.

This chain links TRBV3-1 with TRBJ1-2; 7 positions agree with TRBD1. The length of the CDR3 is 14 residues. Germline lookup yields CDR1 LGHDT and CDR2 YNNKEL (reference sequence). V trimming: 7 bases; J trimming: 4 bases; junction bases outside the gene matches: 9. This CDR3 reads CASTPGQFFYGYTF. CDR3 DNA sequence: TGTGCCAGCACCCCGGGACAGTTCTTCTATGGCTACACCTTC. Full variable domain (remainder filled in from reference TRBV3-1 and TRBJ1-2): DTAVSQTPKYLVTQMGNDKSIKCEQNLGHDTMYWYKQDSKKFLKIMFSYNNKELIINETVPNRFSPKSPDKAHLNLHINSLELGDSAVYFCASTPGQFFYGYTFGSGTRLTVV.

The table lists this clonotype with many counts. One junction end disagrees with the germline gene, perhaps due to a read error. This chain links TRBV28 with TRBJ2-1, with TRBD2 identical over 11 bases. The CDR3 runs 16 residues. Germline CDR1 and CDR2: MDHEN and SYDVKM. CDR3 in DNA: TGTGCCAGCAGTTCCCCCCTCCGGACTAGCGGGCAAGGACGCCTCTTC. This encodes CASSSPLRTSGQGRLF.

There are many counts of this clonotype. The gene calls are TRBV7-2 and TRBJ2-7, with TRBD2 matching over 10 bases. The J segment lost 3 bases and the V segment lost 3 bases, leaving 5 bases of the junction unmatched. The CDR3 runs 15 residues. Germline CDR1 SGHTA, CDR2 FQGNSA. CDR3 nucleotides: TGTGCCAGCAGCTTGCAGACTAGCGGGTTCTACGAGCAGTACTTC. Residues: CASSLQTSGFYEQYF.

The CDR3 nucleotides are TGTGCCAGCAGAGGAGGGACAGCTCAGCGGAATGAGCAGTTCTTC. This encodes CASRGGTAQRNEQFF. The chain carries TRBV27 and TRBJ2-1, with D maybe TRBD1 (7 bases). The germline gives CDR1 MNHEY, CDR2 SMNVEV (reference sequence). This CDR3 has 15 residues. V dropped 6 bases and J dropped 7 bases, with 19 bases sitting between them.

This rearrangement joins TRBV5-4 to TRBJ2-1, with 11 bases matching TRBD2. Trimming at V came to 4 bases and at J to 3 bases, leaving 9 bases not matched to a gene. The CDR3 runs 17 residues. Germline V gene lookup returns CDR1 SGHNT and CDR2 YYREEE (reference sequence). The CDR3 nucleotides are TGTGCCAGCAGCCCTACAGGACTAGCGGGCTTCTACAATGAGCAGTTCTTC. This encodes CASSPTGLAGFYNEQFF.

The CDR3 DNA sequence: TGCAGTGTCGTAACGGCAGGGCGGTACGAGCAGTTCTTC. It is translated as CSVVTAGRYEQFF. V usage is TRBV20-1 and J usage is TRBJ2-7, with D perhaps matching TRBD1 (5 bases). The J call may be in error: the DNA end matches TRBJ2-1 better. Germline CDR1 reads DFQATT; CDR2 reads SNEGSKA (reference sequence). The CDR3 loop spans 13 amino acids.

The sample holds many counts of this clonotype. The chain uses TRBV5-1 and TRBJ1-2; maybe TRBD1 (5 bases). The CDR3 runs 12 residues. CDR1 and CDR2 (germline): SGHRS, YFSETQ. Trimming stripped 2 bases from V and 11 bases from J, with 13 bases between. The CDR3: CASSLFDWGYTF. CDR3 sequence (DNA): TGCGCCAGCAGCTTATTCGACTGGGGGTACACCTTC.

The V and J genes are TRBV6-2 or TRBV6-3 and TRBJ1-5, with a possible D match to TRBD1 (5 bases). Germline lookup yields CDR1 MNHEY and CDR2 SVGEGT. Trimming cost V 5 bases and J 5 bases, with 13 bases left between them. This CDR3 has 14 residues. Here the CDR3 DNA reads TGTGCCAGCAGTAGTTTCAGGGCCTATCAGCCCCAGCATTTT. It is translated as CASSSFRAYQPQHF.

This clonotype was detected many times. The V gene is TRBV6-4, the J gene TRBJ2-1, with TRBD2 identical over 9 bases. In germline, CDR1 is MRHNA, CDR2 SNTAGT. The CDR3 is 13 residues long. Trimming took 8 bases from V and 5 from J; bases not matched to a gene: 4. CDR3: CASAGTSNNEQFF. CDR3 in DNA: TGTGCCAGCGCCGGGACTAGCAACAATGAGCAGTTCTTC.